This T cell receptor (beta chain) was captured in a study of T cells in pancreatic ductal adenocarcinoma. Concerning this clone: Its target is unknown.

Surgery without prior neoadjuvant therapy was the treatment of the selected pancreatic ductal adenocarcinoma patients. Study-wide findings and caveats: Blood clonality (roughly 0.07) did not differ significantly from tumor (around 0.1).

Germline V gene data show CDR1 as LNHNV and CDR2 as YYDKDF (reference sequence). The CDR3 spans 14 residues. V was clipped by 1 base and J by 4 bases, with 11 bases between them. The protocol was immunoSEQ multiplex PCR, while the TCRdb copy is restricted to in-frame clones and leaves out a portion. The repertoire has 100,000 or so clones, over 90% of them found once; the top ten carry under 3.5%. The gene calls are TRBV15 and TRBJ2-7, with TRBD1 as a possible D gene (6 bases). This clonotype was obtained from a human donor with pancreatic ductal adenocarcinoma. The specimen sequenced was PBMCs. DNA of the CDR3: TGTGCCACCAGCAGAGGGGGACAAGCTTACGAGCAGTACTTC. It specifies CATSRGGQAYEQYF.